This T cell receptor (beta chain) appears in the sequencing data of a study of cytomegalovirus exposure and HLA in healthy donors. The CDR3 sequence is 13 residues long. Trimming stripped 6 bases from V and 0 bases from J, with 8 bases between. Germline assignment: CDR1 ENHRY and CDR2 SYGVKD. PCR was performed using 60 Vbeta and 13 Jbeta primers. This table comes from immunoSEQ multiplex PCR, and its TCRdb copy is limited to in-frame clones, with some not included. The sample includes roughly 50,000 clones. This receptor was identified in a woman aged 40-49 years in good health and CMV-seronegative. Input material: PBMCs. The chain carries TRBV10-3 and TRBJ2-5, with D perhaps matching TRBD2 (5 bases). The CDR3 loop is CAIRTDYQETQYF. The CDR3 region has the DNA TGTGCCATCAGGACGGACTACCAAGAGACCCAGTACTTC.